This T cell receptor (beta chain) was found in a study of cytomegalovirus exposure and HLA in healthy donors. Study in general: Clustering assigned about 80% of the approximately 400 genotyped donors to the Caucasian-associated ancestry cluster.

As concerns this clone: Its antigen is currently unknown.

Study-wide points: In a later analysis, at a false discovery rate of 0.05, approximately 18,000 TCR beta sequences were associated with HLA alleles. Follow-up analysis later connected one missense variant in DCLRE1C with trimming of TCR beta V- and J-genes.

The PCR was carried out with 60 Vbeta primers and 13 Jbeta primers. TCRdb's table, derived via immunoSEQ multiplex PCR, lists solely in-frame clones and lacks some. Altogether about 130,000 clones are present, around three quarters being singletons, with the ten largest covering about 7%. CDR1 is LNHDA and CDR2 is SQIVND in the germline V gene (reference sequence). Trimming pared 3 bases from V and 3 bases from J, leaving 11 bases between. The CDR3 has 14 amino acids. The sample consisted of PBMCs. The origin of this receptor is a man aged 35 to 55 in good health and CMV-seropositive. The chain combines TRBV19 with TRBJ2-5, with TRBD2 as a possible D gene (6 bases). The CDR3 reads CASSIGSTKETQYF. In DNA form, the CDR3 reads TGTGCCAGTAGTATCGGGAGTACAAAAGAGACCCAGTACTTC.